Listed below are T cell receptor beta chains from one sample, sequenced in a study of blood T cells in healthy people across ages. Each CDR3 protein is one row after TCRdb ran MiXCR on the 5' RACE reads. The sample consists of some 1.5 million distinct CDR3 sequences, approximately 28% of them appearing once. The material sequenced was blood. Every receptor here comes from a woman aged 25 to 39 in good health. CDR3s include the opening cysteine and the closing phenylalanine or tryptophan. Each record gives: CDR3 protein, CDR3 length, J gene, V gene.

CAILSALGGAYEQYF	15	TRBJ2-7	TRBV10-3
CASSPSLRGGETQYF	15	-	TRBV7-2
CASTLEGTSSYEQYF	15	TRBJ2-7	TRBV2
CASSWASTKNIQYF	14	TRBJ2-4	TRBV12-3/TRBV12-4
CASARNREAYEQYF	14	TRBJ2-7	TRBV6-5
CASSQNAPGLAGAPSYEQYF	20	TRBJ2-7	TRBV3-1
CASSYAGASEKLFF	14	TRBJ1-4	TRBV12-3/TRBV12-4
CASSRPDVVKEQFF	14	TRBJ2-1	TRBV7-2
CSVEEVGRRYF	11	TRBJ2-3	TRBV29-1
CSVERTQETQYF	12	TRBJ2-5	TRBV29-1
CASPPVEENTEAFF	14	TRBJ1-1	TRBV6-4
CASSVEEGNEQFF	13	TRBJ2-1	TRBV9
CASSDGGRDAEAFF	14	TRBJ1-1	TRBV10-1
CASSVCREAGAKNIQYF	17	TRBJ2-4	TRBV27
CVSSFTAWGYTF	12	TRBJ1-2	TRBV12-3/TRBV12-4
CSASRGLGRNEQYF	14	TRBJ2-7	TRBV20-1
CASRGLAKKSNEQVF	15	TRBJ2-1	TRBV2
CASSQDPRNTEAFF	14	TRBJ1-1	TRBV3-1
CASSLAGWVSTDTQYF	16	TRBJ2-3	TRBV5-5
CASSLGQRNNNEQFF	15	TRBJ2-1	TRBV12-3/TRBV12-4
CSARVTSGLSTDTQYF	16	TRBJ2-3	TRBV20-1
CASHPLAGANVLTF	14	TRBJ2-6	TRBV2
CASLTLGEGRYGQYF	15	TRBJ2-7	TRBV28
CASSVQVEDTQYF	13	TRBJ2-3	TRBV9
CASSAPYNEQYF	12	TRBJ2-7	TRBV2
CASSLDPIDIQYF	13	TRBJ2-4	TRBV7-9
CASSGTTGKEVDTQYF	16	TRBJ2-3	TRBV5-4
CASSLSPGAGGYTF	14	TRBJ1-2	TRBV27
CASSPGGSMDDQYF	14	TRBJ2-5	TRBV12-3/TRBV12-4
CAIGGGFADTQYF	13	TRBJ2-3	TRBV12-3/TRBV12-4
CASSFGPGTKNIQYF	15	-	TRBV7-2
CAGSAQGALVLRKNEQFF	18	TRBJ2-1	TRBV12-3/TRBV12-4
CASSSILSSGLYYNEQFF	18	TRBJ2-1	TRBV7-9
CSASSQGGLGEQYF	14	TRBJ2-7	TRBV20-1
CASSPATGTFPQPLHF	16	TRBJ1-6	TRBV18
CSARAGRGLNNEQFF	15	TRBJ2-1	TRBV20-1
CASSLGGFPPRTQYF	15	TRBJ2-5	TRBV7-2
CASSQGQGVNNEQFF	15	TRBJ2-1	TRBV4-1
CSARDSSLGTWTDTQYF	17	TRBJ2-3	TRBV20-1
CASSEMGASTDTQYF	15	TRBJ2-3	TRBV2
CASRGLVSYEQYF	13	TRBJ2-7	TRBV6-2/TRBV6-3
CACSYPLDRVGDEQFF	16	TRBJ2-1	TRBV6-2/TRBV6-3
CASGVLSGGNEQYF	14	TRBJ2-7	TRBV7-9
CASSSRVTGNQPQHF	15	TRBJ1-5	TRBV12-3/TRBV12-4
CSVAGGRLAKNIQYF	15	TRBJ2-4	TRBV29-1
CASSLGRTSANNEQFF	16	TRBJ2-1	TRBV5-6
CASSQGTELTYNEQFF	16	TRBJ2-1	TRBV4-2